This T cell receptor beta chain emerged from a study of T cells in women clearing cervical HPV infection. Study summary: For cases, blood was sampled a median around 150 days after lesion detection, interquartile range roughly 85 to 200 days.

In terms of frequency, this clone is medium-sized. The read finishes 3 residues shy of the CDR3 end, and the germline J gene is used to complete it. V lost 2 bases and J lost 6, with 8 bases in between. The CDR3 loop spans 13 amino acids. Germline V gene lookup returns CDR1 SNHLY and CDR2 FYNNEI. Sequencing used immunoSEQ multiplex PCR; TCRdb keeps in-frame clones, though not all of them. This table holds under 20,000 clones. The J gene is TRBJ2-4, the V gene TRBV2, with a possible D match to TRBD1 (5 bases). The sequencing input was blood buffy coat. This receptor was taken from a woman aged 18-70 years with a cervical HPV16 infection that either progressed to CIN3+ or cleared (not recorded which). CDR3 protein: CASSEMQGNIQYF. The part of the CDR3 DNA that was read is TGTGCCAGCAGTGAAATGCAGGGAAACATT.